The 24 T cell receptor beta chains reported below all come from one sample, sequenced in a study of CD8 T cells in Susac syndrome. cDNA came from around 0.5 to 1 ug RNA primed by random hexamers. TCRdb used MiXCR to reprocess the immunoSEQ multiplex PCR reads, holding one entry per CDR3 protein. The repertoire holds hundreds of thousands of distinct CDR3 sequences, with roughly 93% as singletons. The sample was CD4+ T cells from PBMCs. These receptors all come from a human donor with multiple sclerosis.

The gene calls are TRBV5-1 and TRBJ1-1; 10 nucleotides agree with TRBD1. After removal of 4 bases from V and 5 bases from J, the junction contained 17 bases not matched to a gene. The CDR3 length is 18 residues. Germline values: CDR1 SGHRS, CDR2 YFSETQ. The CDR3 loop reads CASSPRGDRGQWGTEAFF. In DNA form, the CDR3 reads TGCGCCAGCAGCCCGAGAGGCGACAGGGGGCAATGGGGAACTGAAGCTTTCTTT.

The chain employs TRBV5-6 and TRBJ2-7; D remains ambiguous. The CDR3 is 14 amino acids. Germline CDR1 is SGHDT and CDR2 is YYEEEE. Trimming removed 4 bases from V and 2 bases from J, with 13 bases in between. The CDR3 region has the DNA TGTGCCAGCAGCGGTCCCCGGAGCCCCTACGAGCAGTACTTC. Amino acid sequence: CASSGPRSPYEQYF.

The chain links TRBV18 to TRBJ2-1; possible D gene TRBD1, 5 bases. Germline V gene sequence: CDR1 KGHSH, CDR2 LQKENI. This CDR3 is built from 14 residues. Trimming cost V 3 bases and J 9 bases, with 15 bases left between them. CDR3 sequence: CASSPDGGRGEQFF. CDR3 DNA: TGTGCCAGCTCACCCGACGGCGGTAGGGGTGAGCAGTTCTTC.

The chain recombines TRBV6-1 with TRBJ1-1; a weak D match, TRBD1 (5 bases). V was clipped by 6 bases and J by 2 bases, with 10 bases between them. The CDR3 runs 13 residues. Germline V gene lookup returns CDR1 MNHNS and CDR2 SASEGT. CDR3 nucleotides: TGTGCCAGCAGACGAACAGGAAACACTGAAGCTTTCTTT. Amino acid sequence: CASRRTGNTEAFF.

This rearrangement joins TRBV30 to TRBJ2-4, with D possibly being TRBD2 (5 bases). Per the germline V gene, CDR1 is GTSNPN and CDR2 is SVGIG (reference sequence). The CDR3 contains 13 residues. V was trimmed by 5 bases and J by 0 bases, leaving 8 bases between them. DNA for the CDR3: TGTGCCTGGGACGGGGTAGCCAAAAACATTCAGTACTTC. Residues: CAWDGVAKNIQYF.

The chain uses TRBV5-1 and TRBJ2-7; TRBD2 might be the D (5 bases). The CDR3 contains 16 residues. V lost 4 bases and J lost 1, with 18 bases in between. The germline gives CDR1 SGHRS, CDR2 YFSETQ. The CDR3 DNA sequence: TGCGCCAGCAGCATGGAGTCTAGCTGCTATTCCTACGAGCAGTACGTC. This codes for CASSMESSCYSYEQYV.

The V gene is TRBV18, the J gene TRBJ2-1; 11 bases match TRBD2. The CDR3 has 16 amino acids. Trimming cost V 1 base and J 5 bases; bases outside gene matches: 4. Germline CDR1 reads KGHSH; CDR2 reads LQKENI. CDR3 DNA sequence: TGTGCCAGCTCACCACTACCGGGACTAGCGGACAATGAGCAGTTCTTC. Translating it yields CASSPLPGLADNEQFF.

The rearrangement uses TRBV18 and TRBJ1-2; D is ambiguous. The CDR3 is 15 amino acids. Germline CDR1 KGHSH, CDR2 LQKENI. V lost 3 bases and J lost 3, with 14 bases in between. The CDR3 sequence: CASSPRGNVDYGYTF. The CDR3, as DNA: TGTGCCAGCTCACCCCGAGGGAATGTAGACTATGGCTACACCTTC. The full variable domain, its missing parts supplied by reference TRBV18 and TRBJ1-2, is NAGVMQNPRHLVRRRGQEARLRCSPMKGHSHVYWYRQLPEEGLKFMVYLQKENIIDESGMPKERFSAEFPKEGPSILRIQQVVRGDSAAYFCASSPRGNVDYGYTFGSGTRLTVV.

This clonotype appeared once. The chain carries TRBV20-1 and TRBJ2-3; D remains unclear. The germline CDR1 and CDR2 sequences are DFQATT and SNEGSKA (reference sequence). This CDR3 has 13 residues. The ends were cut back, 0 bases at V and 5 bases at J, with 9 bases in the middle. DNA for the CDR3: TGCAGTGCTAGAGATCCCCTCTTAGATACGCAGTATTTT. Translating gives CSARDPLLDTQYF.

J is TRBJ1-4 and V is TRBV5-1, with 7 bases aligning to TRBD1. J lost 3 bases, V lost 5 bases, and 4 bases had no gene match. The V gene's germline CDR1 is SGHRS and CDR2 YFSETQ. CDR3 size: 14 residues. CDR3 sequence reads: CASRSRGPNEKLFF. Written as DNA, the CDR3 is TGCGCCAGCAGGTCGAGGGGGCCTAATGAAAAACTGTTTTTT.

The chain combines TRBV10-3 with TRBJ2-1, with TRBD2 identical over 11 bases. V was pared by 9 bases and J by 8 bases, with 6 bases of the junction left unmatched. Per germline, CDR1 ENHRY and CDR2 SYGVKD. CDR3 size: 13 residues. The CDR3 DNA follows: TGTGCCATACATAGCGGGAGGGCCGATGAGCAGTTCTTC. It translates to CAIHSGRADEQFF.

For the CDR3, the DNA is TGTGCCAGTAGTAGGGGGACAGGGGGTAATGAAAAACTGTTTTTT. This gives the protein CASSRGTGGNEKLFF. The rearrangement links TRBV19 to TRBJ1-4; 11 nucleotides agree with TRBD1. V gave up 4 bases and J gave up 4 bases; unmatched junction bases: 2. Germline CDR1 and CDR2: LNHDA and SQIVND (reference sequence). The CDR3 spans 15 residues.

The rearrangement joins TRBV29-1 to TRBJ1-1, with D hard to call. The V and J ends lost 7 bases and 1 base respectively, with 13 bases between them. The CDR3 extends over 13 amino acids. Germline lookup yields CDR1 SQVTM and CDR2 ANQGSEA. The DNA of the CDR3 is TGCAGCGCCGCCCGGGGAGGGAACACTGAAGCTTTCTTT. This gives the protein CSAARGGNTEAFF.

V and J are TRBV7-2 and TRBJ1-5, with D tentatively TRBD1 (5 bases). CDR3 length: 12 amino acids. CDR1 and CDR2 (germline): SGHTA, FQGNSA. V shed 5 bases and J shed 11 bases, with 13 bases lying between them. CDR3 nucleotide sequence: TGTGCCAGCAGCCCTTTCCGAGGGGCCCAGCATTTT. It encodes CASSPFRGAQHF.

DNA for the CDR3: TGCAGTGCTAGTGCACTAGCGGGAGTAGGCAATGAGCAGTTCTTC. It encodes CSASALAGVGNEQFF. V gene TRBV20-1 combines with J gene TRBJ2-1; 11 bases align to TRBD2. V gave up 3 bases and J gave up 6 bases; unmatched junction bases: 7. Germline CDR1 DFQATT, CDR2 SNEGSKA (reference sequence). This CDR3 has 15 amino acids.

Here the CDR3 reads CATSDPQTGSYEQYF. Written as DNA, the CDR3 is TGTGCCACCAGTGATCCCCAGACAGGGTCGTACGAGCAGTACTTC. The genes are TRBV24-1 and TRBJ2-7, with 7 bases identical to TRBD1. From germline, CDR1 is KGHDR and CDR2 SFDVKD. The CDR3 runs to 15 residues. With V trimmed by 3 bases and J by 4 bases, 8 bases remained unmatched.

The rearrangement links TRBV11-2 to TRBJ2-2, with 7 bases matching TRBD2. The CDR3 runs 16 residues. Per germline, CDR1 SGHAT and CDR2 FQNNGV. The ends lost 1 base at V and 5 bases at J; junction bases unmatched: 7. CDR3 bases: TGTGCCAGCAGCTTAGGAGGGAGGGCCCGGACCGGGGAGCTGTTTTTT. Translating it yields CASSLGGRARTGELFF. The full variable domain, rest sourced from reference TRBV11-2 and TRBJ2-2, is EAGVAQSPRYKIIEKRQSVAFWCNPISGHATLYWYQQILGQGPKLLIQFQNNGVVDDSQLPKDRFSAERLKGVDSTLKIQPAKLEDSAVYLCASSLGGRARTGELFFGEGSRLTVL.

This sequence joins TRBV23-1 and TRBJ2-3; D ambiguous. TRBV23-1 carries the ORF label, with uncertain function. There are 13 residues in the CDR3. Trimming removed 3 bases from V and 5 bases from J, with 9 bases in between. The CDR3 protein is CASSQVAGDTQYF. The CDR3 DNA reads TGCGCCAGCAGTCAGGTAGCAGGAGATACGCAGTATTTT.

V is TRBV20-1 and J is TRBJ2-1; 7 positions agree with TRBD1. CDR3 size: 13 residues. Losses at the gene ends were 2 bases for V and 7 bases for J; bases not matched to a gene: 5. The germline V gene encodes CDR1 DFQATT and CDR2 SNEGSKA (reference sequence). The CDR3 here is CSARPPDRNEQFF. The CDR3 nucleotides are TGCAGTGCTAGACCCCCGGACAGGAATGAGCAGTTCTTC.

This clonotype was counted a few times. One end of the junction varies from germline; a read error may be responsible. The chain uses TRBV3-1 and TRBJ2-5, with a possible D match to TRBD2 (6 bases). The germline CDR1 and CDR2 sequences are LGHDT and YNNKEL (reference sequence). This CDR3 spans 17 amino acids. The CDR3 sequence: CASSQDLRTTHQETQYF. The CDR3 DNA reads as TGTGCCAGCAGCCAGGACCTCCGGACTACTCACCAGGAGACCCAGTACTTC.

The chain recombines TRBV19 with TRBJ2-1; D not resolved. In germline, CDR1 is LNHDA, CDR2 SQIVND (reference sequence). The CDR3 is 14 residues long. V dropped 5 bases and J dropped 5 bases, with 13 bases sitting between them. CDR3 coding DNA: TGTGCCAGTAGTCCTCCAAGCTACAACAATGAGCAGTTCTTC. It encodes CASSPPSYNNEQFF.

The chain carries TRBV29-1 and TRBJ2-1; D may be TRBD1 (6 bases). The CDR3 consists of 14 residues. CDR1 is SQVTM, CDR2 ANQGSEA, per germline. Trimming took 0 bases from V and 2 from J, leaving 8 bases between them. The CDR3 DNA reads as TGCAGCGTTGAAGAGAACAGGGCCTACAATGAGCAGTTCTTC. Translation gives CSVEENRAYNEQFF.

V is TRBV5-1 and J is TRBJ1-2; TRBD1 matches at 8 bases. This CDR3 comprises 17 residues. Germline CDR1 and CDR2: SGHRS and YFSETQ. Trimming cost V 2 bases and J 0 bases; bases outside gene matches: 9. This CDR3 reads CASSFRGTGETNYGYTF. CDR3 DNA: TGCGCCAGCAGCTTTCGAGGGACAGGAGAAACTAACTATGGCTACACCTTC.

This clonotype came up a few times. J is TRBJ2-3 and V is TRBV6-4; 7 nucleotides match TRBD2. The CDR3 totals 15 residues. Germline CDR1 is MRHNA and CDR2 is SNTAGT. J gave up 0 bases and V 6 bases, and 6 bases lay outside the gene matches. The CDR3 region is CASSSSGVSTDTQYF. As DNA, the CDR3 is TGTGCCAGCAGCTCAAGCGGGGTCAGCACAGATACGCAGTATTTT.